This T cell receptor (beta chain) was obtained from a study of blood T cell repertoires in COVID-19. Overall study context: Acute and convalescent COVID-19 samples came from the United States, Italy and Spain.

This clone turned up a few times. TCRdb keeps only in-frame clones here, not all; method: immunoSEQ multiplex PCR. This table holds 250,000 or so clones, roughly 89% found once. The sequenced sample consisted of peripheral blood. This receptor was obtained from a woman aged 30 to 39 with active or convalescent COVID-19.

The CDR3 DNA reads TGTGCCAGCAGCTCTCCCCCGGGGGGACAGGGACCCAAACTGTTTTTT. Translated: CASSSPPGGQGPKLFF. The chain has TRBV7-2 and TRBJ1-4, with TRBD1 matching over 9 bases. CDR3 length: 16 residues. Germline CDR1 reads SGHTA; CDR2 reads FQGNSA. Losses at the gene ends were 4 bases for V and 11 bases for J; bases not matched to a gene: 14.